The T cell receptor (beta chain) described here comes from a study of cytomegalovirus exposure and HLA in healthy donors. Study-level points and caveats: Most TCR sequences showed up rarely, but some public TCRs showed up in many donors. Several top significant clusters appeared, in a later analysis, to be linked to common viral pathogens.

As regards this clone: Its matching antigen is unknown.

The PCR contained 60 Vbeta and 13 Jbeta primers. Here immunoSEQ multiplex PCR was the method, and the copy in TCRdb shows in-frame clones only, minus some. The sample features tens of thousands of clones, with around 9% in its top ten. Germline values: CDR1 SNHLY, CDR2 FYNNEI. V lost 7 bases and J lost 4; bases outside the gene matches: 7. This CDR3 is built from 14 residues. The chain has TRBV2 and TRBJ2-5; 9 nucleotides align to TRBD1. Sequencing was carried out using PBMCs. This receptor was obtained from a man between 45 and 60 years old in good health and CMV-seropositive. CDR3 sequence (DNA): TGTGCCAGCACCATAACAGGGGGCGGAGAGACCCAGTACTTC. Residues: CASTITGGGETQYF.